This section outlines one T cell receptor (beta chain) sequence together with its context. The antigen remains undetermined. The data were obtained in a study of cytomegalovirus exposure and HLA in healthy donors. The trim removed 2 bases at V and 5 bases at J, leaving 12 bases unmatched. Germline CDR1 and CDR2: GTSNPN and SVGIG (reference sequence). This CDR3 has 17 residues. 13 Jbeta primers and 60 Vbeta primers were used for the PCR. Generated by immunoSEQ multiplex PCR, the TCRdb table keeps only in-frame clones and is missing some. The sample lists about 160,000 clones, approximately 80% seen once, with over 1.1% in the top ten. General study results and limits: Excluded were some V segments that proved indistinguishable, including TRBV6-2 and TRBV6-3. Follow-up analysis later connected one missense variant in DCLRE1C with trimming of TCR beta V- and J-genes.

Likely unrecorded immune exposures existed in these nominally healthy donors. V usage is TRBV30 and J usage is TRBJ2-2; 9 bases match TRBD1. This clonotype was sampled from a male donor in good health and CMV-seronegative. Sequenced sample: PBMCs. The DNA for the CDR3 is TGTGCCTGGAGTTTCTCTCGGACAGGGGCGTGGACCGGGGAGCTGTTTTTT. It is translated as CAWSFSRTGAWTGELFF.